Listed below are T cell receptor beta chains from one sample, sequenced in a study of blood T cell repertoires in COVID-19. The assay was immunoSEQ multiplex PCR, and TCRdb's table has in-frame clones only and misses some. Among 140,000 or so clones listed, 88% were seen once. The sequencing sample was made of peripheral blood. These receptors came from a man in his fifties or sixties with active or convalescent COVID-19. Each CDR3 is given with its conserved first and last residue. D genes are given only for firm matches. A row's size may be missing; if present it is once, few, many or a size class.

TRBJ2-7,TRBD1,.,TRBV6-4,TGTGCCAGCAGTGACAGGGGGCGTTACGAGCAGTACTTC,CASSDRGRYEQYF
TRBJ2-6,.,.,TRBV28,TGTGCCAGCAGTTACTTTGGCAGGGGAACGTCTGGGGCCAACGTCCTGACTTTC,CASSYFGRGTSGANVLTF
TRBJ1-2,.,.,TRBV7-9,TGTGCCAGCAGCTTAAGCGGGGGTGGCTATGGCTACACCTTC,CASSLSGGGYGYTF
TRBJ1-1,.,once,TRBV3-1/TRBV3-2,TGTGCCAGCAGCCAAGACTGGGGGGTGAACACTGAAGCTTTCTTT,CASSQDWGVNTEAFF
TRBJ2-1,.,.,TRBV24-1,TGTGCCACCAGTGATTTGCACGGCGACCAGCGTCATGAGCAGTTCTTC,CATSDLHGDQRHEQFF
TRBJ1-2,.,.,TRBV29-1,TGCTCAGCGGTACAGGGACCCTATGGCTACACCTTC,CSAVQGPYGYTF
TRBJ2-7,TRBD2,.,TRBV24-1,TGTGCCACCAGTGATTCTAGCGGGAGAGGCTACGAGCAGTACTTC,CATSDSSGRGYEQYF
TRBJ2-7,.,.,TRBV6-2/TRBV6-3,TGTGCCAGCAGTTACGGCCCAGTCGGGGAGCAGTACTTC,CASSYGPVGEQYF
TRBJ2-6,TRBD1,.,TRBV27,TGTGCCAGCAGTTTGGGGACAGGGAACCCTGGGGCCAACGTCCTGACTTTC,CASSLGTGNPGANVLTF
TRBJ1-6,.,.,TRBV6-1,TGTGCCAGCAGTGAAAACGCCCGAGGGTCACCCCTCCACTTT,CASSENARGSPLHF
TRBJ2-4,.,.,TRBV28,TGTGCCAGCAGTTTTCCCGGGACAACAAAAAACATTCAGTACTTC,CASSFPGTTKNIQYF
TRBJ2-1,TRBD1,.,TRBV7-8,TGTGCCAGCAGCTTAGGGGGCAGGGGGCCGATTGAGCAGTTCTTC,CASSLGGRGPIEQFF
TRBJ2-1,.,.,TRBV6-5,TGTGCCAGCAGCACGCCGGGATCGTACAATGAGCAGTTCTTC,CASSTPGSYNEQFF
TRBJ2-5,TRBD2,few,TRBV6-6,TGTGCCAGCAGAGCTAGACTAGCGGGAGTTGGGACCCAGTACTTC,CASRARLAGVGTQYF
TRBJ2-1,.,.,TRBV6-5,TGTGCCAGCAGTTACAACGGCCCAGGTGAGCAGTTCTTC,CASSYNGPGEQFF
TRBJ1-4,.,.,TRBV28,TGTGCCAGCAGTTCTGGGTGGGCTGATAAGGAAAAACTGTTTTTT,CASSSGWADKEKLFF
TRBJ2-5,.,.,TRBV11-2,TGTGCCAGCAGCCAGCAGGGGGAGACCCAGTACTTC,CASSQQGETQYF
TRBJ1-4,.,.,TRBV7-9,TGTGCCAGCAGGGCGGATAGGAATGAAAAACTGTTTTTT,CASRADRNEKLFF
TRBJ1-4,.,.,TRBV28,TGTGCCAGCAGTTTAAGAGGGCCTAATGAAAAACTGTTTTTT,CASSLRGPNEKLFF
TRBJ2-5,TRBD1,.,TRBV11-3,TGTGCCAGCAGCTCCGGGACAGGGGAAGAGACCCAGTACTTC,CASSSGTGEETQYF
TRBJ1-1,.,.,TRBV2,TGTGCCAGCAGTGACCGGAACCGAGGGATGACTGAAGCTTTCTTT,CASSDRNRGMTEAFF
TRBJ2-1,.,.,TRBV9,TGTGCCAGCAGCGTAGAAGTACAGCCCCACAATGAGCAGTTCTTC,CASSVEVQPHNEQFF
TRBJ1-6,TRBD1,.,TRBV4-2,TGTGCCAGCAGCCAAGGCGGGACAGGGTTGTCACCCCTCCACTTT,CASSQGGTGLSPLHF
TRBJ1-6,.,.,TRBV2,TGTGCCAGCTCCCTCCAGGGTGCCTATAATTCACCCCTCCACTTT,CASSLQGAYNSPLHF
TRBJ1-6,TRBD1,.,TRBV9,TGTGCCAGCAGCACGAGGGACAGGGGAAGGAATTCACCCCTCCACTTT,CASSTRDRGRNSPLHF
TRBJ1-6,.,.,TRBV28,TGTGCCAGCAGTTACCCCAGAAGCTCCTATAATTCACCCCTCCACTTT,CASSYPRSSYNSPLHF
TRBJ2-1,TRBD2,few,TRBV12-3/TRBV12-4,TGTGCCAGCAGTTCCCTAGCGGGATTTGGGCAGTTCTTC,CASSSLAGFGQFF